Shown below are 5 T cell receptor beta chains from a single sample sequenced in a study of immune evolution from preneoplasia to lung adenocarcinoma. The table came from immunoSEQ multiplex PCR; TCRdb's copy has only in-frame clones and leaves some out. The sample records roughly 10,000 clones, around 76% being singletons. Sequenced: FFPE minimally invasive lung adenocarcinoma tissue. These receptors all come from a person aged 55 to 79 with lung adenocarcinoma.

This clone occurred once. The chain carries TRBV7-8 and TRBJ1-5; 11 nucleotides line up with TRBD1. The CDR3 is 19 residues long. The J segment lost 2 bases and the V segment lost 4 bases, leaving 13 bases of the junction unmatched. CDR1 SGHVS and CDR2 FQNEAQ come from the germline V gene. The CDR3 reads CASSSTGTGGDWGNQPQHF. The CDR3 nucleotides read TGTGCCAGCAGCTCAACCGGGACAGGGGGTGATTGGGGCAATCAGCCCCAGCATTTT. Complete variable domain (other parts from reference TRBV7-8 and TRBJ1-5): GAGVSQSPRYKVAKRGQDVALRCDPISGHVSLFWYQQALGQGPEFLTYFQNEAQLDKSGLPSDRFFAERPEGSVSTLKIQRTQQEDSAVYLCASSSTGTGGDWGNQPQHFGDGTRLSIL.

This chain uses TRBV25-1 with TRBJ2-7; D unresolved. This CDR3 contains 11 residues. CDR1 MGHDK and CDR2 SYGVNS come from the germline V gene. Trimming removed 6 bases from V and 9 bases from J, with 12 bases in between. In DNA form, the CDR3 reads TGTGCCAGCAGGACAAAGACCGCGCAGTACTTC. Translation gives CASRTKTAQYF.

The chain links TRBV4-1 to TRBJ1-5, with D uncertain. The CDR3 is made up of 18 amino acids. CDR1 MGHRA and CDR2 YSYEKL come from the germline V gene. Trimming took 1 base from V and 2 from J, leaving 18 bases between them. This CDR3 reads CASSQVGWRQIGNQPQHF. The CDR3 nucleotides are TGCGCCAGCAGCCAAGTCGGGTGGCGCCAGATCGGCAATCAGCCCCAGCATTTT.

This sequence joins TRBV12-2 and TRBJ1-4; the table assigns TRBD1, which was not confirmed against the DNA. TRBV12-2 is recorded as a pseudogene. CDR3 length equals 12 residues. CDR3 sequence reads: CASRSTGLGLFF. CDR3 DNA: TGTGCAAGTCGCTCCACAGGGTTGGGACTGTTTTTT.

The rearrangement uses TRBV6-1 and TRBJ1-5; D call uncertain. V was pared by 4 bases and J by 4 bases, with 11 bases between. The V gene's germline CDR1 is MNHNS and CDR2 SASEGT. This CDR3 is built from 14 residues. CDR3 sequence: CASSGSIGNQPQHF. The CDR3 bases are TGTGCCAGCAGTGGAAGCATAGGAAATCAGCCCCAGCATTTT.